This is a list of T cell receptor beta chains from one sample in a study of human T cells and chemical hapten exposure. TCRdb fed the RACE reads into MiXCR, producing one record per CDR3 protein. The sample holds about 110,000 distinct CDR3 sequences, less than 15% seen once. The specimen comprised whole blood, sampled in connection with sensitization to the hapten diphenylcyclopropenone (DPC). The receptors originated from a woman between 45 and 65 years old with alopecia areata. Some clones in this sample may be carry-over from other donors' samples. The CDR3 runs from the conserved cysteine through the conserved F or W. D genes are given only for firm matches. Size tells how often a clone was seen (once, few, many) or the class of an expanded clone, and some rows leave it out.

D	size	V	J	CDR3	DNA
NA	few	TRBV14	TRBJ2-1	CASSLIQRDNEQFF	TGTGCCAGCAGCCTTATCCAACGAGACAATGAGCAGTTCTTC
NA	many	TRBV4-3	TRBJ2-5	CASSQAGRQETQYF	TGCGCCAGCAGCCAAGCAGGACGGCAAGAGACCCAGTACTTC
NA	NA	TRBV7-2	TRBJ1-2	CASSSLRGQGYTF	TGTGCCAGCAGCTCATTGCGGGGGCAGGGCTACACCTTC
NA	NA	TRBV12-3/TRBV12-4	TRBJ1-6	CASSQSSYNSPLHF	TGTGCCAGCAGTCAGAGCTCCTATAATTCACCCCTCCACTTT
TRBD2	many	TRBV11-2	TRBJ2-5	CASSPGLAGVAHF	TGTGCCAGCAGCCCGGGACTAGCGGGAGTGGCGCACTTC
NA	few	TRBV7-6	TRBJ2-3	CASSAQLGPDTQYF	TGTGCCAGCAGCGCGCAGCTAGGACCAGATACGCAGTATTTT
NA	NA	TRBV20-1	TRBJ2-7	CSARGRVGTEIYEQYF	TGCAGTGCTAGAGGGAGGGTAGGGACAGAGATCTACGAGCAGTACTTC
TRBD1	few	TRBV7-9	TRBJ1-1	CASSQQGAQNTEAFF	TGTGCCAGCAGCCAACAGGGGGCTCAGAACACTGAAGCTTTCTTT
NA	NA	TRBV5-1	TRBJ1-6	CASSLQSSYNSPLHF	TGCGCCAGCAGCTTGCAGAGCTCCTATAATTCACCCCTCCACTTT
NA	few	TRBV28	TRBJ1-5	CASSPEGVGNQPQHF	TGTGCCAGCAGCCCTGAGGGTGTCGGCAATCAGCCCCAGCATTTT
NA	few	TRBV20-1	TRBJ1-1	CSARDMTGNTEAFF	TGCAGTGCTAGAGATATGACAGGAAACACTGAAGCTTTCTTT
NA	many	TRBV6-6	TRBJ2-5	CASSDRTMRGETQYF	TGTGCCAGCAGTGACCGCACTATGAGGGGTGAGACCCAGTACTTC
NA	NA	TRBV7-9	TRBJ2-1	CASSPPGPYNEQFF	TGTGCCAGCAGCCCGCCGGGGCCCTACAATGAGCAGTTCTTC
TRBD1	NA	TRBV12-3/TRBV12-4	TRBJ1-1	CASSPGQGATEAFF	TGTGCCAGCAGCCCCGGACAGGGGGCTACTGAAGCTTTCTTT
NA	once	TRBV3-1	TRBJ2-1	CASSQDGVGEQFF	TGTGCCAGCAGCCAAGATGGTGTAGGTGAGCAGTTCTTC
TRBD1	few	TRBV5-5	TRBJ1-5	CASSPIGTGDQPQHF	TGTGCCAGCAGCCCGATAGGGACAGGGGATCAGCCCCAGCATTTT
NA	NA	TRBV7-9	TRBJ1-3	CASSMQGSGNTIYF	TGTGCCAGCAGCATGCAGGGTTCTGGAAACACCATATATTTT
TRBD2	few	TRBV6-5	TRBJ2-1	CASSQSGRGRNEQFF	TGTGCCAGCAGTCAGAGCGGGAGAGGTCGGAATGAGCAGTTCTTC
TRBD2	few	TRBV7-8	TRBJ2-1	CASSPRSGGDEQFF	TGTGCCAGCAGCCCACGGAGCGGGGGCGATGAGCAGTTCTTC
TRBD2	few	TRBV20-1	TRBJ2-1	CSALGLAGGLYNEQFF	TGCAGTGCCCTGGGACTAGCGGGAGGGCTGTACAATGAGCAGTTCTTC
NA	NA	TRBV27	TRBJ2-7	CASSPNGYEQYF	TGTGCCAGCAGTCCCAACGGCTACGAGCAGTACTTC
NA	few	TRBV11-2	TRBJ2-7	CASSLEGSFGTYEQYF	TGTGCCAGCAGCTTAGAGGGGTCCTTCGGCACCTACGAGCAGTACTTC
TRBD2	many	TRBV7-9	TRBJ2-3	CASTGLADSDTQYF	TGTGCCAGCACCGGACTAGCGGATTCAGATACGCAGTATTTT
NA	NA	TRBV6-1	TRBJ1-1	CASSEEFLYRHEAFF	TGTGCCAGCAGTGAAGAATTCCTATACAGACATGAAGCTTTCTTT
NA	few	TRBV12-3/TRBV12-4	TRBJ1-2	CASSRPFHGYTF	TGTGCCAGCAGCCGTCCTTTTCATGGCTACACCTTC
TRBD1	NA	TRBV2	TRBJ2-3	CASSEQDREPSTDTQYF	TGTGCCAGCAGTGAACAGGACAGGGAACCGAGCACAGATACGCAGTATTTT